These 19 T cell receptor beta chains were all obtained from the same sample, sequenced in a study of shared clonotypes between healthy human individuals. Positive CCR7 selection of CD45RO-negative cells yielded the naive CD8 cells, and terminally differentiated effector memory CD45RA+ cells were excluded. The data were produced by immunoSEQ multiplex PCR, yet TCRdb's version contains in-frame clones alone and is incomplete. The sample carries about 2 million clones, over 85% recorded once. Source material: naive CD8+ T cells sorted from blood. These receptors originate from a man aged 18 to 30 in good health.

The CDR3 loop reads CASSEFGGELFF. The CDR3 DNA follows: TGTGCCAGCAGTGAATTCGGCGGGGAGCTGTTTTTT. The rearrangement joins TRBV6-1 to TRBJ2-2; D is unresolved. Trimming removed 2 bases at V and 7 bases at J, with 5 bases between. Germline CDR1 and CDR2: MNHNS and SASEGT. The CDR3 length is 12 residues.

Concerning this clone: The CDR3 carries no conserved terminal phenylalanine or tryptophan, so it likely arises from a read error. It is unclear where the CDR3 begins or ends on the DNA, so no DNA is shown, and the CDR3 is as TCRdb lists it. The CDR3 reads CARSSKNGQALG. The chain links TRBV5-3 to TRBJ1-4; the table's D call TRBD1 went unverified against the DNA. TRBV5-3 is treated as an ORF (open reading frame) with a function not yet certain. The CDR3 extends over 12 residues, inclusive of both ends.

The chain joins TRBV11-3 to TRBJ2-7, with TRBD1 matching over 7 bases. CDR3 length equals 13 residues. Germline trimming cut 4 bases from V and 6 bases from J; bases unmatched to any gene: 6. Germline V CDR1 and CDR2: SGHNT, YENEEA. This CDR3 reads CASSSGTDSEQYF. The DNA of the CDR3 is TGTGCCAGCAGCTCCGGGACAGACTCCGAGCAGTACTTC.

This clone was detected once. This rearrangement joins TRBV29-1 to TRBJ2-2, with unresolved D. The CDR3 is 13 amino acids. Germline CDR1 is SQVTM and CDR2 is ANQGSEA. The V gene lost 5 bases and the J gene lost 1 base, with 8 bases spanning the gap. CDR3 DNA: TGCAGCGTTCTAGTCATGAACACCGGGGAGCTGTTTTTT. Amino acid sequence: CSVLVMNTGELFF.

The J gene is TRBJ1-1, the V gene TRBV11-1; D remains unclear. V lost 2 bases and J 1 base, leaving 5 bases between the germline ends. This CDR3 has 13 amino acids. Germline lookup yields CDR1 SGHAT and CDR2 FQDESV (reference sequence). The CDR3 region has the DNA TGTGCCAGCAGCTTATCCGAGAACACTGAAGCTTTCTTT. Translating it yields CASSLSENTEAFF.

This clone showed up just once. The gene calls are TRBV18 and TRBJ1-1, with 7 bases matching TRBD1. V shed 3 bases, J shed 4 bases, and the junction held 2 bases outside the gene matches. CDR1 KGHSH and CDR2 LQKENI come from the germline V gene. The CDR3 runs 13 residues. This chain's CDR3 is CASSPQGGTEAFF. CDR3 DNA: TGTGCCAGCTCACCCCAGGGGGGCACTGAAGCTTTCTTT.

V gene TRBV30 combines with J gene TRBJ1-2; no definite D call. This CDR3 spans 13 amino acids. V was pared by 5 bases and J by 0 bases, with 10 bases between. Per germline, CDR1 GTSNPN and CDR2 SVGIG (reference sequence). In nucleotides, the CDR3 is TGTGCCTGGGAAAGCGAAGCTAACTATGGCTACACCTTC. Residues: CAWESEANYGYTF.

J is TRBJ1-5 and V is TRBV6-1, with 7 bases lining up with TRBD1. Germline V lookup: CDR1 MNHNS, CDR2 SASEGT. V lost 1 base, J lost 3 bases, and 3 bases stayed unmatched. The CDR3 contains 15 residues. The CDR3 sequence is CASSEGTGLNQPQHF. In nucleotides, the CDR3 is TGTGCCAGCAGTGAAGGGACAGGACTCAATCAGCCCCAGCATTTT.

The chain links TRBV9 to TRBJ2-1; 8 bases match TRBD2. CDR3 size: 17 residues. CDR1 and CDR2 (germline): SGDLS, YYNGEE. V was clipped by 0 bases and J by 2 bases; unmatched bases: 7. The CDR3 sequence is CASSVAGTSGTYNEQFF. CDR3 nucleotide sequence: TGTGCCAGCAGCGTAGCGGGAACTAGCGGCACCTACAATGAGCAGTTCTTC.

The rearrangement joins TRBV5-1 to TRBJ1-2; the D is unclear. Trimming shortened V by 5 bases and J by 5 bases, and 19 bases separated the two germline ends. The CDR3 is 15 amino acids. Looked up from germline, CDR1 is SGHRS and CDR2 is YFSETQ. In nucleotides, the CDR3 is TGCGCCAGCAGTCAAATGGACGGTGTAGAGTATGGCTACACCTTC. Encoded protein: CASSQMDGVEYGYTF.

The chain joins TRBV7-6 to TRBJ2-2; 9 positions match TRBD2. Germline loops: CDR1 SGHVS, CDR2 FNYEAQ. V was pared by 5 bases and J by 8 bases, with 9 bases of the junction left unmatched. The CDR3 has 15 amino acids. The CDR3 loop reads CASSTATSGWGELFF. The CDR3 DNA follows: TGTGCCAGCAGCACGGCGACTAGCGGATGGGGGGAGCTGTTTTTT.

CDR3 nucleotide sequence: TGTGCCAGCAGCTTGGTACGGAACATGAATGAGCAGTTCTTC. Amino acid sequence: CASSLVRNMNEQFF. This chain links TRBV5-6 with TRBJ2-1; D call uncertain. Trimming took 0 bases from V and 7 from J, leaving 11 bases between them. This CDR3 has 14 residues. Germline lookup yields CDR1 SGHDT and CDR2 YYEEEE. The variable domain in full, with the rest retrieved from reference TRBV5-6 and TRBJ2-1, is DAGVTQSPTHLIKTRGQQVTLRCSPKSGHDTVSWYQQALGQGPQFIFQYYEEEERQRGNFPDRFSGHQFPNYSSELNVNALLLGDSALYLCASSLVRNMNEQFFGPGTRLTVL.

The chain joins TRBV28 to TRBJ1-4, with D perhaps TRBD1 (5 bases). Germline lookup yields CDR1 MDHEN and CDR2 SYDVKM. V gave up 5 bases and J gave up 4 bases, with 11 bases separating them. CDR3 length: 14 residues. Written as DNA, the CDR3 is TGTGCCAGCAGTGTTCAGGGCCTTAATGAAAAACTGTTTTTT. It specifies CASSVQGLNEKLFF.

The chain joins TRBV4-1 to TRBJ2-7, with TRBD2 matching 11 bases. The germline gives CDR1 MGHRA, CDR2 YSYEKL. CDR3 size: 15 residues. V shed 4 bases, J shed 0 bases, and the junction held 2 bases outside the gene matches. CDR3 amino acids: CASSLAGGHSYEQYF. The CDR3 nucleotides read TGCGCCAGCAGCCTAGCGGGAGGGCACTCCTACGAGCAGTACTTC.

As regards this clone: Mismatch with germline at one junction end may stem from a read error. The chain is built from TRBV7-7 and TRBJ2-7; 8 nucleotides match TRBD1. The CDR3 runs 14 residues. Germline lookup yields CDR1 SSHAT and CDR2 FNYEAQ (reference sequence). The CDR3, as DNA: TGTGCTAGCAGCTTAACGCAGGGGGCTGTCGAGCAGTACTTC. Protein product: CASSLTQGAVEQYF.

The V and J genes are TRBV6-1 and TRBJ2-2; 8 nucleotides align to TRBD2. J was trimmed by 5 bases and V by 6 bases; bases with no gene match: 8. The CDR3 loop spans 15 amino acids. The germline CDR1 and CDR2 sequences are MNHNS and SASEGT. CDR3 sequence reads: CASSPGLGGTGELFF. The CDR3, as DNA: TGTGCCAGCAGCCCGGGACTAGGGGGTACCGGGGAGCTGTTTTTT.

The chain combines TRBV7-2 with TRBJ2-1; 12 positions agree with TRBD2. This CDR3 comprises 15 residues. Germline V gives CDR1 SGHTA, CDR2 FQGNSA. The junction had 3 bases not matched to a gene; V was cut back by 6 bases and J by 3 bases. Written as DNA, the CDR3 is TGTGCCAGCAGGAAACTAGCGGGGGGCTACAATGAGCAGTTCTTC. Translation gives CASRKLAGGYNEQFF.

CDR3 in DNA: TGTGCCAGCAGTCCCGACGGGGGCGAGACCCAGTACTTC. Translated: CASSPDGGETQYF. The V call is TRBV27, the J call TRBJ2-5; D could derive from TRBD1 or TRBD2 (6 bases each). The V end lost 5 bases, the J end lost 5 bases, and 12 bases lay between the germline ends. CDR3 length: 13 amino acids. Germline V gives CDR1 MNHEY, CDR2 SMNVEV (reference sequence).

The chain employs TRBV29-1 and TRBJ2-6; 14 bases align to TRBD2. Germline CDR1 reads SQVTM; CDR2 reads ANQGSEA. V lost 6 bases, J lost 0 bases, and 10 bases stayed unmatched. This CDR3 comprises 19 residues. CDR3 sequence (DNA): TGCAGCGTCGTTACGGGACTAGCGGGAGCGAGCTCTGGGGCCAACGTCCTGACTTTC. Translating it yields CSVVTGLAGASSGANVLTF.